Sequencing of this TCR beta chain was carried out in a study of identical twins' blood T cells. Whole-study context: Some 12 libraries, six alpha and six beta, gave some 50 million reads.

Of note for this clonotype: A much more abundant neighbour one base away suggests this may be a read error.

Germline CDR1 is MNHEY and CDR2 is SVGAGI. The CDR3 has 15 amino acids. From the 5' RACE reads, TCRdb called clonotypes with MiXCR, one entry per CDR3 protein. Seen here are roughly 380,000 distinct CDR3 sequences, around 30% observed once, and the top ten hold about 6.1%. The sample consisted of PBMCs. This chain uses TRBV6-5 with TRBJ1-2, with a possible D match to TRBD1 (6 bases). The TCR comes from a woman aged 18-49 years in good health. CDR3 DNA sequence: TGTGCCAGCAGTTTCCGACCCAAGGGGGGCTATGGCCACACCTTC. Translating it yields CASSFRPKGGYGHTF.